The T cell receptor (beta chain) under discussion was sequenced for a study of T cells expressing NK-cell markers. The V gene's germline CDR1 is SGHRS and CDR2 YFSETQ. The CDR3 runs 15 residues. General study findings and limits: The study found dominant NKG2C+ clonotypes at roughly 1.0-7.0% of CD8+ T cells in about six donors.

Details on this clonotype: Its antigen is not known.

TCRdb reprocessed the 5' RACE reads and stores each CDR3 protein as one record, lacking DNA. This sample's clone table lists under 200,000 distinct CDR3 sequences. The sequenced material came from blood T cells: a sorted CD56 or NKG2C T cell subset, CD4+ or CD8+ T cells, or bulk PBMC T cells (not recorded which). The sequence derives from a woman between 18 and 70 years old in good health. This chain links TRBV5-1 with TRBJ1-1; the TRBD1 assignment by TCRdb is unverifiable without DNA. The CDR3 region is CASSSTGNMNTEAFF.